This TCR beta chain was captured by sequencing in a study of cytomegalovirus exposure and HLA in healthy donors. General study points: The majority of CMV-associated TCR beta chains were reported as apparently HLA-restricted in a later analysis. It emerged from a later analysis that several of the most significant clusters appeared to be linked to common viral pathogens. Earlier results showed most TCR beta V segments being productive about 87% or about 30% of the time.

V shed 2 bases and J shed 8 bases, with 12 bases lying between them. This CDR3 has 14 amino acids. Germline V gives CDR1 MNHEY, CDR2 SVGAGI. Note on this clone: Its target is unknown.

PCR amplification relied on 60 Vbeta primers (plus 13 Jbeta primers). The method was immunoSEQ multiplex PCR; TCRdb's version includes in-frame clones alone and lacks a portion of them. The table records under 150,000 clones, roughly 77% of them present only once. At the time of sampling, donors were nominally healthy, though unrecorded immune exposures were likely. This TCR was recovered from a female donor in good health and CMV-seronegative. The chain carries TRBV6-5 and TRBJ1-4; D might be TRBD1 (5 bases). Material for sequencing was PBMCs. CDR3 nucleotides: TGTGCCAGCAGTTACGCGCAGGGCTTCGAAAAACTGTTTTTT. Translation gives CASSYAQGFEKLFF.